Listed below are T cell receptor beta chains from one sample, sequenced in a study of T-cell reconstitution after alpha-beta-depleted transplantation in children. TCRdb used MiXCR to reprocess the PCR reads, holding one entry per CDR3 protein. Of about 420,000 distinct CDR3 sequences in the sample, 15% to 20% were seen once. The material was PBMCs, mostly from graft donor cells, obtained 360 days after TCRalphabeta/CD19-depleted stem cell transplant. Receptors originate from a boy in the first two years of life who had a stem cell transplant for Wiskott-Aldrich syndrome, so the T cells may come from the graft donor. Each CDR3 is given with its conserved first and last residue. A D gene is named only where the DNA matches it firmly. Some rows have no size entry. The others give once, few or many, or a class for an expanded clone.

J gene | V gene | clone size | D gene | CDR3 DNA | CDR3 protein
TRBJ1-1 | TRBV7-9 | . | . | TGTGCCAGCAGCTTCCGCGCTCTGGGGGCTTTCTTT | CASSFRALGAFF
TRBJ2-7 | TRBV12-3/TRBV12-4 | few | . | TGTGCCAGCAGTTTAAAGGTAGCAGCAGTCTACGAGCAGTACTTC | CASSLKVAAVYEQYF
TRBJ2-5 | TRBV20-1 | . | . | TGCAGTGCTAGGCGGGACGGCCAAGAGACCCAGTACTTC | CSARRDGQETQYF
TRBJ2-1 | TRBV6-2/TRBV6-3 | . | . | TGTGCCAGCCGGCTCCTTACAGGGTTACGGGACAATGAGCAGTTCTTC | CASRLLTGLRDNEQFF
TRBJ2-3 | TRBV5-5 | . | TRBD1 | TGTGCCAGCAGCTTGCAAGGGGGCGCTTATAACACAGATACGCAGTATTTT | CASSLQGGAYNTDTQYF
TRBJ1-2 | TRBV5-1 | few | . | TGCGCCAGCAGTATGGGACATTGGTTAGCTAACTATGGCTACACCTTC | CASSMGHWLANYGYTF
TRBJ2-1 | TRBV20-1 | . | TRBD2 | TGCAGTGCTAGTGAACCCAGACTAGCGGGGTTCTACAATGAGCAGTTCTTC | CSASEPRLAGFYNEQFF
TRBJ1-2 | TRBV20-1 | many | . | TGCAGTGCTAGGGGACACTTAAACTATGGCTACACCTTC | CSARGHLNYGYTF
TRBJ2-2 | TRBV4-3 | few | TRBD1 | TGCGCCAGCAGCCAAGATTTGGGACAGGGGTGCGACACCGGGGAGCTGTTTTTT | CASSQDLGQGCDTGELFF
TRBJ2-3 | TRBV12-3/TRBV12-4 | . | TRBD2 | TGTGCCAGCAGTCCCGGGACTAGCGCGAACGTCGGATCTACGCAGTATTTT | CASSPGTSANVGSTQYF
TRBJ2-7 | TRBV12-3/TRBV12-4 | . | TRBD1 | TGTGCCAGCAGTTCCCACAGGGGGCTTTACGAGCAGTACTTC | CASSSHRGLYEQYF
TRBJ2-3 | TRBV7-6 | . | . | TGTGCCAGCAGCCCCCGAGCGGAGGCTAGCACAGATACGCAGTATTTT | CASSPRAEASTDTQYF
TRBJ2-1 | TRBV5-6 | few | TRBD2 | TGTGCCAGCAGTCATCCTGGACTAGCGGTCTACAATGAGCAGTTCTTC | CASSHPGLAVYNEQFF
TRBJ2-7 | TRBV10-1 | . | TRBD1 | TGCGCCAGCAGTGATCCGGGACAGGGGATCTACGAGCAGTACTTC | CASSDPGQGIYEQYF
TRBJ2-1 | TRBV24-1 | few | . | TGTGCCACCAGTAGTTGGGGGCGGGGTGAGCAGTTCTTC | CATSSWGRGEQFF
TRBJ2-3 | TRBV2 | few | . | TGTGCCAGCGAGGGGGGCACAGATACGCAGTATTTT | CASEGGTDTQYF
TRBJ2-1 | TRBV4-1 | few | TRBD2 | TGCGCCAGCAGCCAAGATGGAAAGATAGCGGGAGGCCGTCATGAGCAGTTCTTC | CASSQDGKIAGGRHEQFF
TRBJ2-1 | TRBV19 | . | . | TGTGCCAGTAGTATCCGACTTACCTCCCGGGGGAGCAATGAGCAGTTCTTC | CASSIRLTSRGSNEQFF
TRBJ2-1 | TRBV12-3/TRBV12-4 | many | . | TGTGCCAGCAGTTTCGGGGGAAGCTCCTACAATGAGCAGTTCTTC | CASSFGGSSYNEQFF
TRBJ2-7 | TRBV12-3/TRBV12-4 | . | . | TGTGCCAGCAGTTTAGCTGGGGGGATAATGGCCGAGCAGTACTTC | CASSLAGGIMAEQYF
TRBJ1-3 | TRBV20-1 | few | . | TGCAGTGCTAGCTGGGGTGGAAACACCATATATTTT | CSASWGGNTIYF
TRBJ2-1 | TRBV5-1 | . | TRBD1 | TGCGCCAGCAGCAACAGGACAGGGGGCGTCGATGAGCAGTTCTTC | CASSNRTGGVDEQFF
TRBJ2-7 | TRBV5-5 | . | . | TGTGCCAGCAGCTTGCAGCGGGCACACGAGCAGTACTTC | CASSLQRAHEQYF
TRBJ2-1 | TRBV19 | many | TRBD2 | TGTGCCAGTAGTATAGAAGGGACTAGCGGTTTCAATGAGCAGTTCTTC | CASSIEGTSGFNEQFF
TRBJ2-1 | TRBV19 | once | . | TGTGCCAGTAGTATCACGGGACTGAGCTCCTACAATGAGCAGTTCTTC | CASSITGLSSYNEQFF
TRBJ1-3 | TRBV24-1 | few | . | TGTGCCACCAGTGATCCGACAGTCTCTGGAAACACCATATATTTT | CATSDPTVSGNTIYF
TRBJ2-3 | TRBV20-1 | few | . | TGCAGTGCTAGAGATTGGAACCTCTACACAGATACGCAGTATTTT | CSARDWNLYTDTQYF
TRBJ2-2 | TRBV7-9 | . | . | TGTGCCAGCAGCTTTCATGGGAACACCGGGGAGCTGTTTTTT | CASSFHGNTGELFF
TRBJ2-4 | TRBV5-8 | few | . | TGTGCCAGCAGCTTGTCGCCAGGACGTCAGGCAAACATTCAGTACTTC | CASSLSPGRQANIQYF
TRBJ2-5 | TRBV3-1 | . | . | TGTGCCAGCAGTCTCCTCGGCCATCCTCAAGAGACCCAGTACTTC | CASSLLGHPQETQYF
TRBJ2-5 | TRBV5-1 | . | . | TGCGCCAGCAGCTTGGGACCCAGGGTAGCCGGGGAGACCCAGTACTTC | CASSLGPRVAGETQYF
TRBJ2-3 | TRBV12-3/TRBV12-4 | . | TRBD2 | TGTGCCAGCAGTTTAGCGCTTGGTAACGGGAGGGCGGGGAATACGCAGTATTTT | CASSLALGNGRAGNTQYF